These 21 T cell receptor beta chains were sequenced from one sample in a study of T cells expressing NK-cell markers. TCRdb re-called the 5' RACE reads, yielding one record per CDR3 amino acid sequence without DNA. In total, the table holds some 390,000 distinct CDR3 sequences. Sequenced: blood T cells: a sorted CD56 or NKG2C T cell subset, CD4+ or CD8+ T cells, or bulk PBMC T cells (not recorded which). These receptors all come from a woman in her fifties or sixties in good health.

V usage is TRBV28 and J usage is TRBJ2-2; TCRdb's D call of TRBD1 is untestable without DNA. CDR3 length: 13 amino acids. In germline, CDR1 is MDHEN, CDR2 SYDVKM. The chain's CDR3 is CASRAGYTGELFF.

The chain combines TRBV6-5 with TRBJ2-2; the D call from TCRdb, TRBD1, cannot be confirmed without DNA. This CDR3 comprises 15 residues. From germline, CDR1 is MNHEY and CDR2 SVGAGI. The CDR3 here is CASRKGTGWYGELFF.

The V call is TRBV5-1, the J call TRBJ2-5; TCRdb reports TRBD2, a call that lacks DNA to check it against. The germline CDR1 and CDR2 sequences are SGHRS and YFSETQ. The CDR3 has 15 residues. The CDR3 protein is CASKETSGQGETQYF.

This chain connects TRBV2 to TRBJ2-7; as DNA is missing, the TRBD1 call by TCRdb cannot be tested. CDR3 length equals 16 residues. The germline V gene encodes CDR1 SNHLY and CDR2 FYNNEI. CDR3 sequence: CASGYRWDRGSYEQYF.

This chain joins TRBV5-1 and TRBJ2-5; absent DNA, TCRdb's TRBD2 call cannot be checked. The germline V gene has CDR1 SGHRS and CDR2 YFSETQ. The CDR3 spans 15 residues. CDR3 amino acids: CASSLDGTSQETQYF.

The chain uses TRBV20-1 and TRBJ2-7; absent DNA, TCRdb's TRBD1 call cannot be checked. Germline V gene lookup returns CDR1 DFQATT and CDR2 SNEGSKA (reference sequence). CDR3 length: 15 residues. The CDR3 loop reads CSATKRGQSSYEQYF.

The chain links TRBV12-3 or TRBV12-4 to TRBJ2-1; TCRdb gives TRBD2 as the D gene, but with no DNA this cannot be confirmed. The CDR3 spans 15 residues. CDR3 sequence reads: CASSSEAGGSEEQFF.

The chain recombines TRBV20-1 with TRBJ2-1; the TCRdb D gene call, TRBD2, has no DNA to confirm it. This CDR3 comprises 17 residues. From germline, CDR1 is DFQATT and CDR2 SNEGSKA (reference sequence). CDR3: CSARVSTSGEGYNEQFF.

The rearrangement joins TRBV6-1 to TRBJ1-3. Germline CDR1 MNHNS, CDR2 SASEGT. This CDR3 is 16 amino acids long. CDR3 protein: CASSPGHRYSGNTIYF.

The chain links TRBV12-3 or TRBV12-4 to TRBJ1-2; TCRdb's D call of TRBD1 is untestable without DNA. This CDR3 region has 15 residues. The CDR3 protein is CASRPSGQTVYGYTF.

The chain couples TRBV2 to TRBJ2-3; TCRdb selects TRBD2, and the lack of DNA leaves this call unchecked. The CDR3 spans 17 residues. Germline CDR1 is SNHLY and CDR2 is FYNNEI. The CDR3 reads CASSVSPSGTATDTQYF.

CDR3 residues: CASSWTGKDADTQYF. The chain has TRBV5-1 and TRBJ2-3; no DNA is available, so the TRBD1 call from TCRdb remains unchecked. The germline CDR1 and CDR2 sequences are SGHRS and YFSETQ. This CDR3 region has 15 residues.

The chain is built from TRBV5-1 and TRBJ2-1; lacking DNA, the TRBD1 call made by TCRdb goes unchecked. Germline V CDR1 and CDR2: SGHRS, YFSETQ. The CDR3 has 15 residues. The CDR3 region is CASGAGAQGINEQFF.

This CDR3 is CASSFLGIPNYGYTF. The chain combines TRBV7-2 with TRBJ1-2. The CDR3 contains 15 residues. CDR1 is SGHTA, CDR2 FQGNSA, per germline. Full variable domain (rest looked up from reference TRBV7-2 and TRBJ1-2): GAGVSQSPSNKVTEKGKDVELRCDPISGHTALYWYRQSLGQGLEFLIYFQGNSAPDKSGLPSDRFSAERTGGSVSTLTIQRTQQEDSAVYLCASSFLGIPNYGYTFGSGTRLTVV.

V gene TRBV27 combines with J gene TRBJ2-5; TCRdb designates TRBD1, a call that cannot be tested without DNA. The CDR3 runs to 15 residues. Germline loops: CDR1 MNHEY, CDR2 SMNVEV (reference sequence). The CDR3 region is CASSLRGGGGGTQYF.

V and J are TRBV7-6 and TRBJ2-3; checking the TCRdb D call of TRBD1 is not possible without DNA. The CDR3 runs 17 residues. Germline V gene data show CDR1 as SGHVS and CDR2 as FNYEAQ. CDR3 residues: CASSLVGAASSTDTQYF.

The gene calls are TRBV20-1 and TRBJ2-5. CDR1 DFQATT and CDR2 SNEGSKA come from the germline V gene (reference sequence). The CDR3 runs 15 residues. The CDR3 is CSASPSRRIQETQYF.

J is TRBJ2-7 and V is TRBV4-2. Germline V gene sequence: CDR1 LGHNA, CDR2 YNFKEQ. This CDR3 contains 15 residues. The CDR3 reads CASSQGTGSTYEQYF.

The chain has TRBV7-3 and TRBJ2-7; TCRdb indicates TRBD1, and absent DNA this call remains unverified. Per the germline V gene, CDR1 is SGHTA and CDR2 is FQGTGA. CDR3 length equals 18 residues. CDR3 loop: CASSKSARTPLRPYEQYF.

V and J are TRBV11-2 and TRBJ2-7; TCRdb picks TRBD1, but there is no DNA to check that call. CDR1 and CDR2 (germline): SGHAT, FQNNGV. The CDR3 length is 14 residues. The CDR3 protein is CASSGSKGSYEQYF.

This CDR3 is CASSLLAGVGEQFF. V usage is TRBV5-6 and J usage is TRBJ2-1; the D gene TCRdb calls, TRBD2, cannot be checked with no DNA. The germline V gene has CDR1 SGHDT and CDR2 YYEEEE. This CDR3 has 14 amino acids.